This T cell receptor beta chain was captured by sequencing in a study of shared clonotypes between healthy human individuals. Only CD45RO-negative cells positively selected for CCR7 counted as naive CD8 cells, so terminally differentiated effector memory CD45RA+ cells were excluded. The V gene lost 5 bases and the J gene lost 2 bases, with 16 bases spanning the gap. Per germline, CDR1 SGHAT and CDR2 FQNNGV. The CDR3 extends over 16 amino acids. Clones were read by immunoSEQ multiplex PCR, and TCRdb kept only the in-frame ones, dropping some. The profile shows nearly 2 million clones, roughly 95% of them singletons.

The clonotype originates from a man aged 18 to 30 in good health. J is TRBJ2-1 and V is TRBV11-2; D gene uncertain. Sequencing was performed on naive CD8+ T cells sorted from blood. CDR3 protein: CASSLLPGSTYNEQFF. The CDR3 nucleotides read TGTGCCAGCAGCCTACTCCCGGGTTCCACCTACAATGAGCAGTTCTTC.